This T cell receptor beta chain was observed in a study of Ad26.COV2.S vaccination and SARS-CoV-2 variants. Study in general: Enrollment placed the donor in the COV1001 Ad26.COV2.S trial arm.

Per germline, CDR1 SGHRS and CDR2 YFSETQ. The CDR3 totals 12 residues. The ends were cut back, 2 bases at V and 4 bases at J, with 1 base in the middle. Treatment reported: roughly 20 received Ad26.COV2.S at low or high dose, single or two shots; about 5 received placebo; per-sample allocation not given. Samples came from day 63 after the first vaccine or placebo injection. Measured with immunoSEQ multiplex PCR; TCRdb has only the in-frame clones, and not every one. This table has 450,000 to 550,000 clones, 80% to 90% appearing once. This chain uses TRBV5-1 with TRBJ1-6; D call uncertain. The source of this sequence is a person between 18 and 65 years old who received the Ad26.COV2.S COVID-19 vaccine or a placebo. Sequenced material: peripheral blood, taken in a trial of Ad26.COV2.S vaccine versus placebo. CDR3 protein: CASSLYNSPLHF. Here the CDR3 DNA reads TGCGCCAGCAGCTTATATAATTCACCCCTCCACTTT.